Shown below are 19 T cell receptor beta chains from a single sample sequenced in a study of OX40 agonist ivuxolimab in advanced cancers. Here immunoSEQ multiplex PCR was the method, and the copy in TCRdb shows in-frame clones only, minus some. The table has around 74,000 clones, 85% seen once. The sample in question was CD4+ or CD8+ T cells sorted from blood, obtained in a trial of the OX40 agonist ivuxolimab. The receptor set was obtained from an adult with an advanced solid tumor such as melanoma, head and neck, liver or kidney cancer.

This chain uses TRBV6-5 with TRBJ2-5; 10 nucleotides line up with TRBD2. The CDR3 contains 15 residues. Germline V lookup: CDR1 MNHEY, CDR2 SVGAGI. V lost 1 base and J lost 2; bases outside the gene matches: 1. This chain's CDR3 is CASSYLLAGQETQYF. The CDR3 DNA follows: TGTGCCAGCAGTTACTTACTAGCGGGGCAAGAGACCCAGTACTTC.

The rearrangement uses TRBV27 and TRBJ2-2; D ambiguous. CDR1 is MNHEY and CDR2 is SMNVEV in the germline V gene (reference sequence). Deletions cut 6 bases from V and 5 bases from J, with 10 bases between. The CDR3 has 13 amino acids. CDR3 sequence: CASRGTLTGELFF. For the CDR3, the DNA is TGTGCCAGCAGGGGCACCTTGACCGGGGAGCTGTTTTTT.

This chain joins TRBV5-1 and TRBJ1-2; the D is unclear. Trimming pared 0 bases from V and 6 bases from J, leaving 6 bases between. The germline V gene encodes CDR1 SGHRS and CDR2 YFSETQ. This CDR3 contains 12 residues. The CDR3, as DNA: TGCGCCAGCAGCTTGGGGGAACATGGCTACACCTTC. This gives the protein CASSLGEHGYTF.

The DNA for the CDR3 is TGCAGCGTTGAGGGAGGGGCAGGGATGTCGGGCTACACCTTC. The encoded protein is CSVEGGAGMSGYTF. The chain joins TRBV29-1 to TRBJ1-2; D is perhaps TRBD1 (5 bases). Trimming left V 3 bases short and J 8 bases short, with 19 bases between. CDR1 and CDR2 (germline): SQVTM, ANQGSEA. The CDR3 runs to 14 residues.

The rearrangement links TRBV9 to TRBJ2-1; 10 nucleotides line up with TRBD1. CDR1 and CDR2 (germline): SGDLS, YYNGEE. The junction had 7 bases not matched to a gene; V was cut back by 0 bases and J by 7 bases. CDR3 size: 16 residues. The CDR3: CASSVDQGQGSNEQFF. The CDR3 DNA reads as TGTGCCAGCAGCGTAGACCAGGGACAGGGGAGTAATGAGCAGTTCTTC.

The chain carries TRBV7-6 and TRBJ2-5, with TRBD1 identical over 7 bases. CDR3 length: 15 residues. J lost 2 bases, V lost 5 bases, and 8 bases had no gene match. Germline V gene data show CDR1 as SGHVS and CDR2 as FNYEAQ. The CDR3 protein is CASSAAGTVQETQYF. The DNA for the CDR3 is TGTGCCAGCAGCGCCGCCGGGACAGTTCAAGAGACCCAGTACTTC.

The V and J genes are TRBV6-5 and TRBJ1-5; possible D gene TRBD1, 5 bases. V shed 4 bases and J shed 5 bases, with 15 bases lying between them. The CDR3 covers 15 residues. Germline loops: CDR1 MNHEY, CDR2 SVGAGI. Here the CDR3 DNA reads TGTGCCAGCAGTTGGTCCCGGGGGGGGGATCAGCCCCAGCATTTT. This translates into CASSWSRGGDQPQHF.

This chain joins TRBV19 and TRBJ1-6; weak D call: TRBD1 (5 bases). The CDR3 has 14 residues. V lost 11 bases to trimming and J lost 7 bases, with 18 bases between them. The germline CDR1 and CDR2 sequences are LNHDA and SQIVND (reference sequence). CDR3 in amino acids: CAAARGEGNSPLHF. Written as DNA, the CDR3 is TGTGCCGCCGCCCGAGGTGAGGGGAATTCACCCCTCCACTTT.

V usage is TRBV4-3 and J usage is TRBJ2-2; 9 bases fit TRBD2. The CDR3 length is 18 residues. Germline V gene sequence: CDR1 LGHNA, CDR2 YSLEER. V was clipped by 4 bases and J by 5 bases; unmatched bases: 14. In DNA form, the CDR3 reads TGCGCCAGCAGCCCCCCCGGGAGCGGGGGGCGGGGAACCGGGGAGCTGTTTTTT. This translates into CASSPPGSGGRGTGELFF.

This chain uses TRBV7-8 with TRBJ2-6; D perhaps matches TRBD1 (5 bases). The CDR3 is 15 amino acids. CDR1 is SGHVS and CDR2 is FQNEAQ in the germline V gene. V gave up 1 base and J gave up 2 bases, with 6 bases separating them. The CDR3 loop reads CASSLVRAGANVLTF. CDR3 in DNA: TGTGCCAGCAGCTTAGTCAGGGCTGGGGCCAACGTCCTGACTTTC. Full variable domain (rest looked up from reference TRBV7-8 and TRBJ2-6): GAGVSQSPRYKVAKRGQDVALRCDPISGHVSLFWYQQALGQGPEFLTYFQNEAQLDKSGLPSDRFFAERPEGSVSTLKIQRTQQEDSAVYLCASSLVRAGANVLTFGAGSRLTVL.

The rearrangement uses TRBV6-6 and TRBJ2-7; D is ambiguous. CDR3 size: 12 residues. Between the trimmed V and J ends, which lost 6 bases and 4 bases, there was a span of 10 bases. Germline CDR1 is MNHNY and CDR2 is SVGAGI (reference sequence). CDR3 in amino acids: CASSLRAYEQYF. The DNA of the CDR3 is TGTGCCAGCAGCCTCAGAGCTTACGAGCAGTACTTC.

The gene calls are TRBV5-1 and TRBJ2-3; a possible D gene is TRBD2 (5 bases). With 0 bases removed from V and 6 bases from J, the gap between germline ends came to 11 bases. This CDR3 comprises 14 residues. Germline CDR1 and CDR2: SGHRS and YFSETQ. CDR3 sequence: CASSLDLAGDTQYF. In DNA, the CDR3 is TGCGCCAGCAGCTTGGATCTAGCCGGGGATACGCAGTATTTT.

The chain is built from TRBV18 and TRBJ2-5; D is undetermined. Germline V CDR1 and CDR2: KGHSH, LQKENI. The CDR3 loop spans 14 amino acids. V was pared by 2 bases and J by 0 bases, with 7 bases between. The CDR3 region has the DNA TGTGCCAGCTCACCAGCAGAGTACCAAGAGACCCAGTACTTC. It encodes CASSPAEYQETQYF. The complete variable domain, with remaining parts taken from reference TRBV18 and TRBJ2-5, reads NAGVMQNPRHLVRRRGQEARLRCSPMKGHSHVYWYRQLPEEGLKFMVYLQKENIIDESGMPKERFSAEFPKEGPSILRIQQVVRGDSAAYFCASSPAEYQETQYFGPGTRLLVL.

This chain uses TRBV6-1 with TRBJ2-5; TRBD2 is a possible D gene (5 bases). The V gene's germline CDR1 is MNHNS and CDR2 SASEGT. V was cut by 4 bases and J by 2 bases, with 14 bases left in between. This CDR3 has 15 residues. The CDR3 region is CASSAGLTNQETQYF. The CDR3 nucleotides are TGTGCCAGCAGTGCCGGACTGACAAATCAAGAGACCCAGTACTTC.

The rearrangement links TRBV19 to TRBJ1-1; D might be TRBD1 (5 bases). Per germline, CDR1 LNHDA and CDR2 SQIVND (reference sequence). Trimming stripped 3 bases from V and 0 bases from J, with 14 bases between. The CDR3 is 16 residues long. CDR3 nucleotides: TGTGCCAGTAGTATGGGGGTGACGAGACTGAACACTGAAGCTTTCTTT. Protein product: CASSMGVTRLNTEAFF.

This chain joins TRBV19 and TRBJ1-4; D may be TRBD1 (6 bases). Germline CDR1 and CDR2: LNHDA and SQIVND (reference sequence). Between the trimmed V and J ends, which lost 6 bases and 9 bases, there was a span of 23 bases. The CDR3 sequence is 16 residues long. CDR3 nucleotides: TGTGCCAGTAGCTTGGGCCTCGCCGGGACACTAAAAAAACTGTTTTTT. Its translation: CASSLGLAGTLKKLFF.

DNA of the CDR3: TGCGCCAGCAGCTTAAACTCAGGGTCTATCGCTGAAGCTTTCTTT. Its protein product is CASSLNSGSIAEAFF. This chain joins TRBV5-1 and TRBJ1-1; a possible D gene is TRBD1 (5 bases). The V and J ends lost 2 bases and 6 bases respectively, with 17 bases between them. Looked up from germline, CDR1 is SGHRS and CDR2 is YFSETQ. The CDR3 consists of 15 residues.

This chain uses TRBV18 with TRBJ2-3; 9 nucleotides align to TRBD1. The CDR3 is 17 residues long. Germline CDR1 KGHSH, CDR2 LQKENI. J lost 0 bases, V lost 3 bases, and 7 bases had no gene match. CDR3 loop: CASSPGQGEPSTDTQYF. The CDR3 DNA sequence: TGTGCCAGCTCACCGGGACAGGGTGAACCTAGCACAGATACGCAGTATTTT.

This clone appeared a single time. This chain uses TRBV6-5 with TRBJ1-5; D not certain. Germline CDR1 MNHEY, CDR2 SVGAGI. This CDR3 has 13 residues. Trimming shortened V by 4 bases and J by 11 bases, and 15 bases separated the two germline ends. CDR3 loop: CASSFRQAEAQHF. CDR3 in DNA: TGTGCCAGCAGTTTTCGTCAGGCAGAAGCCCAGCATTTT.